This T cell receptor beta chain was profiled in a study of blood T cell repertoires in COVID-19. This CDR3 spans 16 amino acids. CDR1 and CDR2 from the germline V gene are SGHRS and YFSETQ. V lost 0 bases, J lost 5 bases, and 6 bases stayed unmatched. Assay used: immunoSEQ multiplex PCR; TCRdb lists only in-frame clones, some missing. The data show approximately 260,000 clones, approximately 79% seen once. The sample consisted of peripheral blood. The sequence came from an elderly woman with active or convalescent COVID-19. This sequence joins TRBV5-1 and TRBJ2-7; TRBD1 aligns across 12 bases. CDR3 DNA: TGCGCCAGCAGCTTGGGAGGGACAGGGGGCAATGACGAGCAGTACTTC. Protein product: CASSLGGTGGNDEQYF.